This T cell receptor (beta chain) originates from a study of T cell responses to AZD1222 COVID-19 vaccine. The CDR3 extends over 14 amino acids. After removal of 7 bases from V and 4 bases from J, the junction contained 8 bases not matched to a gene. Germline assignment: CDR1 SEHNR and CDR2 FQNEAQ (reference sequence). Sequencing used immunoSEQ multiplex PCR; TCRdb keeps in-frame clones, though not all of them. Of 29,000 or so clones in the sample, over 90% were seen once. Sequenced material: peripheral blood, taken on day 0 of AZD1222 vaccination. The rearrangement joins TRBV7-9 to TRBJ1-2; 8 bases match TRBD1. The source is an adult in good health. DNA of the CDR3: TGTGCCAGCACCTCCGACAGGGGAAGCTATGGCTACACCTTC. It encodes CASTSDRGSYGYTF.